This is a list of T cell receptor beta chains from one sample in a study of blood T cell repertoires in COVID-19. Produced via immunoSEQ multiplex PCR; TCRdb's table is partial and in-frame only. Among 350,000 to 450,000 clones listed, around 84% were seen once. The sample taken for sequencing was peripheral blood. The receptors stem from a young woman with acute or convalescent COVID-19. The CDR3 runs from the conserved cysteine through the conserved F or W. Fields, in order: J gene, D gene, clone size, V gene, CDR3 DNA, CDR3 protein. A D gene is named only where the DNA matches it firmly. Clone size is not always given. Where it is, it says once, few, many or a class for expanded clones.

J gene: TRBJ2-3; D gene: .; clone size: .; V gene: TRBV7-7; CDR3 DNA: TGTGCCAGCAGTAGTTACAGTACAGATACGCAGTATTTT; CDR3 protein: CASSSYSTDTQYF
J gene: TRBJ1-1; D gene: .; clone size: .; V gene: TRBV25-1; CDR3 DNA: TGTGCCAGCAGTGAAACACAGGGAGGGGGGAACACTGAAGCTTTCTTT; CDR3 protein: CASSETQGGGNTEAFF
J gene: TRBJ2-5; D gene: .; clone size: once; V gene: TRBV27; CDR3 DNA: TGTGCCAGCAGTCCCAGTCCGGGAAGGGAGACCCAGTACTTC; CDR3 protein: CASSPSPGRETQYF
J gene: TRBJ1-5; D gene: .; clone size: once; V gene: TRBV12-3/TRBV12-4; CDR3 DNA: TGTGCCAGCAGTTCCCCTCTGCGACCCCAGCATTTT; CDR3 protein: CASSSPLRPQHF
J gene: TRBJ2-6; D gene: .; clone size: .; V gene: TRBV7-9; CDR3 DNA: TGTGCCAGCAGCTTTGACAGGAACTCTGGGGCCAACGTCCTGACTTTC; CDR3 protein: CASSFDRNSGANVLTF
J gene: TRBJ2-5; D gene: .; clone size: .; V gene: TRBV5-1; CDR3 DNA: TGCGCCAGCAGCTTGACGCATCGCGGGGAGACCCAGTACTTC; CDR3 protein: CASSLTHRGETQYF
J gene: TRBJ2-3; D gene: TRBD2; clone size: .; V gene: TRBV9; CDR3 DNA: TGTGCCAGCAGAGGGCCGCGGGAGGGCCGCACAGATACGCAGTATTTT; CDR3 protein: CASRGPREGRTDTQYF
J gene: TRBJ2-2; D gene: .; clone size: .; V gene: TRBV3-1/TRBV3-2; CDR3 DNA: TGTGCCAGCAGCCAAAGGGGCCTTACCGGGGAGCTGTTTTTT; CDR3 protein: CASSQRGLTGELFF
J gene: TRBJ1-5; D gene: TRBD1; clone size: .; V gene: TRBV5-1; CDR3 DNA: TGCGCCAGCAGCCCCACAACAGGGGGGAATCAGCCCCAGCATTTT; CDR3 protein: CASSPTTGGNQPQHF
J gene: TRBJ2-7; D gene: TRBD2; clone size: .; V gene: TRBV5-4; CDR3 DNA: TGTGCCAGCAGCCAACCGACTAGCGGGTCGAACGAGCAGTACTTC; CDR3 protein: CASSQPTSGSNEQYF
J gene: TRBJ2-1; D gene: .; clone size: .; V gene: TRBV27; CDR3 DNA: TGTGCCAGCAGTCCCCTCTATGCGAATGAGCAGTTCTTC; CDR3 protein: CASSPLYANEQFF
J gene: TRBJ1-2; D gene: .; clone size: .; V gene: TRBV15; CDR3 DNA: TGTGCCACCAGCAGAGTCGAGATCTATGGCTACACCTTC; CDR3 protein: CATSRVEIYGYTF
J gene: TRBJ2-6; D gene: TRBD1; clone size: .; V gene: TRBV19; CDR3 DNA: TGTGCCAGTAGTATAGAAACAGGGGCTGGGGCCAACGTCCTGACTTTC; CDR3 protein: CASSIETGAGANVLTF
J gene: TRBJ2-5; D gene: TRBD1; clone size: .; V gene: TRBV5-1; CDR3 DNA: TGCGCCAGCAGCTTCACAGGGGAAGAGACCCAGTACTTC; CDR3 protein: CASSFTGEETQYF
J gene: TRBJ1-1; D gene: .; clone size: .; V gene: TRBV2; CDR3 DNA: TGTGCCAGCACCCAAGGGGGAACGAACACTGAAGCTTTCTTT; CDR3 protein: CASTQGGTNTEAFF
J gene: TRBJ2-1; D gene: TRBD2; clone size: .; V gene: TRBV19; CDR3 DNA: TGTGCCAGTAGTGCTCAACGGACTAGCGGGGGTTGGGATGAGCAGTTCTTC; CDR3 protein: CASSAQRTSGGWDEQFF
J gene: TRBJ1-6; D gene: .; clone size: .; V gene: TRBV19; CDR3 DNA: TGTGCCAGTAGTTTACGACAGTCAAATTCACCCCTCCACTTT; CDR3 protein: CASSLRQSNSPLHF
J gene: TRBJ2-5; D gene: .; clone size: .; V gene: TRBV2; CDR3 DNA: TGTGCCAGCAGTGAAGCGGCTGGCAGGGGAGAGACCCAGTACTTC; CDR3 protein: CASSEAAGRGETQYF
J gene: TRBJ1-2; D gene: TRBD1; clone size: .; V gene: TRBV10-3; CDR3 DNA: TGTGCCATCAGTCAAACCGGGACAGGGTCGAATGGCTACACCTTC; CDR3 protein: CAISQTGTGSNGYTF
J gene: TRBJ2-5; D gene: TRBD1; clone size: .; V gene: TRBV5-4; CDR3 DNA: TGTGCCAGCAGCTTGAAAGGGGGCGAAGAGACCCAGTACTTC; CDR3 protein: CASSLKGGEETQYF
J gene: TRBJ1-1; D gene: .; clone size: .; V gene: TRBV6-1; CDR3 DNA: TGTGCCAGCAGTGAAAGACAGGTGAACACTGAAGCTTTCTTT; CDR3 protein: CASSERQVNTEAFF
J gene: TRBJ1-6; D gene: .; clone size: .; V gene: TRBV4-1; CDR3 DNA: TGCGCCAGCAGCCAAGGGTTTGAGAGCTCCTATAATTCACCCCTCCACTTT; CDR3 protein: CASSQGFESSYNSPLHF
J gene: TRBJ1-1; D gene: .; clone size: few; V gene: TRBV10-3; CDR3 DNA: TGTGCCATCAGTGAGTCTGGGAGCAACACTGAAGCTTTCTTT; CDR3 protein: CAISESGSNTEAFF
J gene: TRBJ1-1; D gene: TRBD1; clone size: .; V gene: TRBV4-1; CDR3 DNA: TGCGCCAGCAGCCCCCCTCCAAGGACAGGATATAACCAGAACACTGAAGCTTTCTTT; CDR3 protein: CASSPPPRTGYNQNTEAFF
J gene: TRBJ2-1; D gene: TRBD2; clone size: .; V gene: TRBV7-3; CDR3 DNA: TGTGCCAGCAGCTTAAGCGCGGGAGGGCCTGAGCAGTTCTTC; CDR3 protein: CASSLSAGGPEQFF
J gene: TRBJ2-7; D gene: TRBD1; clone size: .; V gene: TRBV11-2; CDR3 DNA: TGTGCCAGCAGCTTAGTGGTTGGGACAGGGGGCTACGAGCAGTACTTC; CDR3 protein: CASSLVVGTGGYEQYF
J gene: TRBJ2-1; D gene: .; clone size: .; V gene: TRBV6-2/TRBV6-3; CDR3 DNA: TGTGCCAGCAGTCCCCGAGGGATCTCCGTGTATGAGCAGTTCTTC; CDR3 protein: CASSPRGISVYEQFF
J gene: TRBJ2-5; D gene: TRBD1; clone size: .; V gene: TRBV28; CDR3 DNA: TGTGCCAGCAGTCCAACGACGTATAGGGGGCAGGAGACCCAGTACTTC; CDR3 protein: CASSPTTYRGQETQYF
J gene: TRBJ2-3; D gene: .; clone size: .; V gene: TRBV5-1; CDR3 DNA: TGCGCCAGCAGCTTGGCGTCAGGGGCCACAGATACGCAGTATTTT; CDR3 protein: CASSLASGATDTQYF
J gene: TRBJ2-5; D gene: .; clone size: .; V gene: TRBV27; CDR3 DNA: TGTGCCAGCAGTGAAATCAGGGGTCGACAAGAGACCCAGTACTTC; CDR3 protein: CASSEIRGRQETQYF
J gene: TRBJ2-2; D gene: .; clone size: once; V gene: TRBV5-1; CDR3 DNA: TGCGCCAGCAGCGGAGGCGCCGGGGAGCTGTTTTTT; CDR3 protein: CASSGGAGELFF
J gene: TRBJ2-5; D gene: TRBD2; clone size: .; V gene: TRBV7-9; CDR3 DNA: TGTGCCAGCAGCTCGACTAGCGGGGGTCAAGAGACCCAGTACTTC; CDR3 protein: CASSSTSGGQETQYF
J gene: TRBJ1-4; D gene: .; clone size: .; V gene: TRBV30; CDR3 DNA: TGTGCCTGGAGTGTACAGAAACTGTTTTTT; CDR3 protein: CAWSVQKLFF
J gene: TRBJ1-2; D gene: TRBD1; clone size: few; V gene: TRBV6-5; CDR3 DNA: TGTGCCAGCAGTTCCGGAGAGGGGGCCTCCTATGGCTACACCTTC; CDR3 protein: CASSSGEGASYGYTF
J gene: TRBJ1-1; D gene: .; clone size: .; V gene: TRBV3-1/TRBV3-2; CDR3 DNA: TGTGCCAGCAGCCAAGGCGTGTACAGCACTGAAGCTTTCTTT; CDR3 protein: CASSQGVYSTEAFF
J gene: TRBJ2-7; D gene: TRBD1; clone size: once; V gene: TRBV6-5; CDR3 DNA: TGTGCCAGCAAAGACAGGGGCCATCCCTACGAGCAGTACTTC; CDR3 protein: CASKDRGHPYEQYF
J gene: TRBJ1-1; D gene: .; clone size: .; V gene: TRBV28; CDR3 DNA: TGTGCCAGCAGTTTGATAGTGCTAGATCGAGCTTTCTTT; CDR3 protein: CASSLIVLDRAFF